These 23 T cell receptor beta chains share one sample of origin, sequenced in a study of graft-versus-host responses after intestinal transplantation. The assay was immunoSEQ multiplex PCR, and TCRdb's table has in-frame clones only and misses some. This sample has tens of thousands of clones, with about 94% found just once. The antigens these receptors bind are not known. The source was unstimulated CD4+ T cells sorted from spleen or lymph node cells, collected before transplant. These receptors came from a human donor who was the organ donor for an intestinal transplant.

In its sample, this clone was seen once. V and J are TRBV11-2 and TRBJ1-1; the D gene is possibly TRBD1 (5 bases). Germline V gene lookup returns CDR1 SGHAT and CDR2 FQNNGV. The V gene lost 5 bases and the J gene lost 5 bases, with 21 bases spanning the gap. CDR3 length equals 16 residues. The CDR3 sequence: CASSRGRGDGGTEAFF. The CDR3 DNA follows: TGTGCCAGCAGCCGCGGACGGGGGGATGGTGGTACTGAAGCTTTCTTT.

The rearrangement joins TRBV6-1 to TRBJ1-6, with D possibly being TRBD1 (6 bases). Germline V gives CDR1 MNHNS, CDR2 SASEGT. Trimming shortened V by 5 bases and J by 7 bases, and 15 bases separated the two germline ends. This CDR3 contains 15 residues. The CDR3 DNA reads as TGTGCCAGCAGTCTAACAGGGCCCCTCAATTCACCCCTCCACTTT. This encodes CASSLTGPLNSPLHF.

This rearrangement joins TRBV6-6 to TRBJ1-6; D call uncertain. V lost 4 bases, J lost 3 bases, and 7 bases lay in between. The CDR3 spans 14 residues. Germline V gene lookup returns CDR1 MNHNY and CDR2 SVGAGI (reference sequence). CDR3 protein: CASSSTDYNSPLHF. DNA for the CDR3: TGTGCCAGCAGTTCCACAGACTATAATTCACCCCTCCACTTT.

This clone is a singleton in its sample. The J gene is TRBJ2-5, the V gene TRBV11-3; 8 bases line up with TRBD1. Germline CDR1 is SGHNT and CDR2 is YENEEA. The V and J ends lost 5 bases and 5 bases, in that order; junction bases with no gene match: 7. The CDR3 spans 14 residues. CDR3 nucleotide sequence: TGTGCCAGCAGCCTAGGGTACAGGGGGGAGACCCAGTACTTC. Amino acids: CASSLGYRGETQYF.

The CDR3 loop reads CASSSPTGPEAFF. CDR3 coding DNA: TGTGCCAGCAGCTCCCCGACAGGACCAGAAGCTTTCTTT. V gene TRBV5-4 combines with J gene TRBJ1-1, with a weak D call TRBD1 (6 bases). Trimming pared 3 bases from V and 8 bases from J, leaving 14 bases between. Germline loops: CDR1 SGHNT, CDR2 YYREEE (reference sequence). CDR3 size: 13 residues.

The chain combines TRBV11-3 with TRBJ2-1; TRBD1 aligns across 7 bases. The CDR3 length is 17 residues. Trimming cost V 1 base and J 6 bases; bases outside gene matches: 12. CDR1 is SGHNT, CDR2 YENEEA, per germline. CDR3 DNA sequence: TGTGCCAGCAGCTTAGCATTCTCGGACAGGAGATTCAATGAGCAGTTCTTC. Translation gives CASSLAFSDRRFNEQFF.

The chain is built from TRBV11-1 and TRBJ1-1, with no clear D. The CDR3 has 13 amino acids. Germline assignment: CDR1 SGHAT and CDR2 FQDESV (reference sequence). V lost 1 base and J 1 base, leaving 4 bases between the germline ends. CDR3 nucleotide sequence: TGTGCCAGCAGCTTAGAGGCGAACACTGAAGCTTTCTTT. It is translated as CASSLEANTEAFF.

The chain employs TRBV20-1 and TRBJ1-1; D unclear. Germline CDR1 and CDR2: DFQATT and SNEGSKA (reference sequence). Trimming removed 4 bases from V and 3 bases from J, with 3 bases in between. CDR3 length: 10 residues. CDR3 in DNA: TGCAGTGCTAAGTACACTGAAGCTTTCTTT. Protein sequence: CSAKYTEAFF.

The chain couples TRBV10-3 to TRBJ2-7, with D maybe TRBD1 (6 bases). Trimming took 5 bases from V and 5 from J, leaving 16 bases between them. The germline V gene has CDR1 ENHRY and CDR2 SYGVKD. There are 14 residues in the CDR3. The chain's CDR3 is CAISSTAGAHEQYF. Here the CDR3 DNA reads TGTGCCATCAGTTCCACGGCAGGGGCCCACGAGCAGTACTTC.

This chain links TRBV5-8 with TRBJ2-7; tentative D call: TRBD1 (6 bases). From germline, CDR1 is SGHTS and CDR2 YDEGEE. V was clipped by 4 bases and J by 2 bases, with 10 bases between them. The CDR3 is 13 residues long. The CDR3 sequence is CASSPGQPYEQYF. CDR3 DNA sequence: TGTGCCAGCAGCCCCGGACAGCCCTACGAGCAGTACTTC.

The CDR3: CASSLQIHEQYF. The CDR3 DNA follows: TGCGCCAGTTCCCTACAGATCCACGAGCAGTACTTC. The V gene is TRBV10-1, the J gene TRBJ2-7; D unclear. Trimming shortened V by 9 bases and J by 5 bases, and 14 bases separated the two germline ends. The CDR3 sequence is 12 residues long. Germline V gene sequence: CDR1 WNHNN, CDR2 SYGVQD (reference sequence).

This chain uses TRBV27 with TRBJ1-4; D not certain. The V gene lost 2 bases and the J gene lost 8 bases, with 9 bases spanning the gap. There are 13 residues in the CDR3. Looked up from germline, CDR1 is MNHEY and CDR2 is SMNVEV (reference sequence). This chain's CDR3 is CASSLGSMEKLFF. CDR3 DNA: TGTGCCAGCAGTTTAGGGTCAATGGAAAAACTGTTTTTT. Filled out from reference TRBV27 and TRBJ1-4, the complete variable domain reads EAQVTQNPRYLITVTGKKLTVTCSQNMNHEYMSWYRQDPGLGLRQIYYSMNVEVTDKGDVPEGYKVSRKEKRNFPLILESPSPNQTSLYFCASSLGSMEKLFFGSGTQLSVL.

This CDR3 reads CASSILAGSQETQYF. CDR3 nucleotides: TGTGCCAGCAGCATACTAGCGGGGAGTCAAGAGACCCAGTACTTC. V is TRBV5-4 and J is TRBJ2-5; 10 bases align to TRBD2. From germline, CDR1 is SGHNT and CDR2 YYREEE (reference sequence). The CDR3 sequence is 15 residues long. V lost 4 bases to trimming and J lost 2 bases; unmatched junction nucleotides: 5.

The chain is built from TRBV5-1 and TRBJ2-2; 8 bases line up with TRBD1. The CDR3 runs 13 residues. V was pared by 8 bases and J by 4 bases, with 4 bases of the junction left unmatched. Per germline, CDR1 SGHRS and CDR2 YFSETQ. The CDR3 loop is CASTQGATGELFF. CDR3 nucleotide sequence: TGCGCCAGTACCCAGGGGGCCACCGGGGAGCTGTTTTTT. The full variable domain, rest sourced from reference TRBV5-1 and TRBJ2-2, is KAGVTQTPRYLIKTRGQQVTLSCSPISGHRSVSWYQQTPGQGLQFLFEYFSETQRNKGNFPGRFSGRQFSNSRSEMNVSTLELGDSALYLCASTQGATGELFFGEGSRLTVL.

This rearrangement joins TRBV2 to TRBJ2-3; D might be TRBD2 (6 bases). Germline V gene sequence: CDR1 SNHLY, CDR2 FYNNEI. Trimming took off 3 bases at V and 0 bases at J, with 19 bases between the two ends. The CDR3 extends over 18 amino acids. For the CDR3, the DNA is TGTGCCAGCAGTGATCTGGGGTATACGGCGGGGAGCACAGATACGCAGTATTTT. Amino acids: CASSDLGYTAGSTDTQYF. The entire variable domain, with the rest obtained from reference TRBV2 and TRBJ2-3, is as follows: EPEVTQTPSHQVTQMGQEVILRCVPISNHLYFYWYRQILGQKVEFLVSFYNNEISEKSEIFDDQFSVERPDGSNFTLKIRSTKLEDSAMYFCASSDLGYTAGSTDTQYFGPGTRLTVL.

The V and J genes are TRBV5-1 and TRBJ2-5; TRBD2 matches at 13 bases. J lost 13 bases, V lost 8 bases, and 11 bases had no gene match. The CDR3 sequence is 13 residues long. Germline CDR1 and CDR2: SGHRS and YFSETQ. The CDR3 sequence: CASAGTSGVSMYF. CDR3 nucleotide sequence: TGCGCCAGTGCCGGGACTAGCGGGGTTAGCATGTACTTC.

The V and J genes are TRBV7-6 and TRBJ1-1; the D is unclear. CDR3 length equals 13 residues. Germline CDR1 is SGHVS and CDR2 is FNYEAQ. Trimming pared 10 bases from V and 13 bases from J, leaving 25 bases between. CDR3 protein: CAISGKPLTVGFF. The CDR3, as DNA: TGTGCCATTTCGGGTAAGCCCCTAACAGTAGGTTTCTTT.

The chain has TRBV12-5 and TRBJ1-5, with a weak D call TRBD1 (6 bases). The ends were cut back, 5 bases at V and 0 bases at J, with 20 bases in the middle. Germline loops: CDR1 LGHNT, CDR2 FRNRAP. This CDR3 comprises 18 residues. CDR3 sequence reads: CASGPRGWDTFSNQPQHF. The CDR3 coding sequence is TGTGCTAGTGGTCCGAGAGGGTGGGACACCTTTAGCAATCAGCCCCAGCATTTT.

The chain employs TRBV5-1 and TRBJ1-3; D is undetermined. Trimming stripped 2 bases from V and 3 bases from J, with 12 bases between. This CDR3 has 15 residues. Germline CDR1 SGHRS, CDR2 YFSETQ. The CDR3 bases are TGCGCCAGCAGCTTTGATGGGTTAGGTGGAAACACCATATATTTT. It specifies CASSFDGLGGNTIYF.

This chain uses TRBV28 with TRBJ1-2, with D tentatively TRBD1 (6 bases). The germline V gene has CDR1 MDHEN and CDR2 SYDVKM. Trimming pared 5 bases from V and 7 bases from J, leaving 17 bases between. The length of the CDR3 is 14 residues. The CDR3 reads CASSPPGGSRGYTF. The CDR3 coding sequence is TGTGCCAGCAGTCCCCCGGGGGGCTCTCGTGGCTACACCTTC.

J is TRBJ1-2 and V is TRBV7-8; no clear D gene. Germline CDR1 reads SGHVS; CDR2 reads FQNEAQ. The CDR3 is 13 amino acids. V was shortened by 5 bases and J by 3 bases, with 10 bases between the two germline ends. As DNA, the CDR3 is TGTGCCAGCAGCGCCCACACATACTATGGCTACACCTTC. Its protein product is CASSAHTYYGYTF.

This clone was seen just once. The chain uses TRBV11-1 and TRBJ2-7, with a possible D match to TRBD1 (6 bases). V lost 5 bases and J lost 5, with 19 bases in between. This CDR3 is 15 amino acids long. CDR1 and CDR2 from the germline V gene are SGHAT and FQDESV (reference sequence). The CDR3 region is CASSPNGVQGDEQYF. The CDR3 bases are TGTGCCAGCAGCCCAAACGGTGTACAGGGCGACGAGCAGTACTTC.

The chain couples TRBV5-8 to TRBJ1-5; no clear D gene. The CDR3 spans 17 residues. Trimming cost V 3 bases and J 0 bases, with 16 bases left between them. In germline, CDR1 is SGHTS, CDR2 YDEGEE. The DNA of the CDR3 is TGTGCCAGCAGCTCCGGACGGACCCGCTATAGCAATCAGCCCCAGCATTTT. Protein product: CASSSGRTRYSNQPQHF.